These 11 T cell receptor beta chains share one sample of origin, sequenced in a study of early T cells in non-severe SARS-CoV-2 infection. TCRdb reprocessed the 5' RACE reads via MiXCR and lists one record per CDR3 protein. The table lists about 60,000 distinct CDR3 sequences, 20% of them singletons. Sequenced material: whole blood, taken at baseline. The receptors shown here come from an adult who was a healthcare worker with PCR-confirmed SARS-CoV-2 infection or an uninfected control (not recorded which).

The V and J genes are TRBV3-1 and TRBJ2-3, with TRBD2 as a possible D gene (5 bases). Germline-derived CDR1 and CDR2 are LGHDT and YNNKEL (reference sequence). V was clipped by 5 bases and J by 5 bases, with 8 bases between them. The CDR3 is made up of 12 amino acids. The DNA of the CDR3 is TGTGCCAGCAGCTTCCGGGAAGATACGCAGTATTTT. Its protein product is CASSFREDTQYF.

The chain links TRBV7-9 to TRBJ1-1; D is unresolved. The CDR3 has 15 residues. From germline, CDR1 is SEHNR and CDR2 FQNEAQ (reference sequence). V lost 5 bases to trimming and J lost 0 bases, with 13 bases between them. The CDR3 protein is CASSAPNSMNTEAFF. CDR3 bases: TGTGCCAGCAGCGCTCCGAACTCCATGAACACTGAAGCTTTCTTT.

The chain employs TRBV9 and TRBJ2-7; 7 bases align to TRBD1. The CDR3 totals 15 residues. The ends lost 4 bases at V and 2 bases at J; junction bases unmatched: 9. CDR1 is SGDLS, CDR2 YYNGEE, per germline. Written as DNA, the CDR3 is TGTGCCAGCAGCCCATCCGGGACAGTCCCCTACGAGCAGTACTTC. Protein product: CASSPSGTVPYEQYF.

This clonotype was found a few times. The chain uses TRBV7-9 and TRBJ1-5; D perhaps matches TRBD1 (6 bases). In germline, CDR1 is SEHNR, CDR2 FQNEAQ (reference sequence). The CDR3 totals 14 residues. Trimming took 5 bases from V and 4 from J, leaving 12 bases between them. The chain's CDR3 is CASSEGGWNQPQHF. CDR3 DNA: TGTGCCAGCAGCGAAGGGGGGTGGAATCAGCCCCAGCATTTT.

CDR3 DNA: TGCGCCAGCAGCCAAGACGTGGAACGCGAGCAGTACTTC. Translated: CASSQDVEREQYF. The chain uses TRBV4-1 and TRBJ2-7; unclear D gene. V was cut by 0 bases and J by 6 bases, with 9 bases left in between. CDR3 length equals 13 residues. The germline gives CDR1 MGHRA, CDR2 YSYEKL.

In this sample, this clonotype turned up a few times. The chain links TRBV7-9 to TRBJ1-3; D call uncertain. Trimming stripped 8 bases from V and 7 bases from J, with 18 bases between. Germline values: CDR1 SEHNR, CDR2 FQNEAQ (reference sequence). The CDR3 contains 14 residues. DNA for the CDR3: TGTGCCAGCCGTCAGGACCCGCTGCGGAACACCATATATTTT. Its translation: CASRQDPLRNTIYF.

The V gene is TRBV11-2, the J gene TRBJ1-1; the D gene is possibly TRBD1 (5 bases). Germline CDR1 is SGHAT and CDR2 is FQNNGV. V dropped 5 bases and J dropped 4 bases, with 11 bases sitting between them. The CDR3 is made up of 13 amino acids. Here the CDR3 DNA reads TGTGCCAGCAGCAAACAGGAGGGCACTGAAGCTTTCTTT. Translated: CASSKQEGTEAFF.

V and J are TRBV12-3 or TRBV12-4 and TRBJ1-1; TRBD1 matches at 8 bases. The CDR3 contains 16 residues. The V and J ends lost 1 base and 0 bases, in that order; junction bases with no gene match: 4. CDR3 sequence: CASSLGTGPMNTEAFF. CDR3 DNA: TGTGCCAGCAGTTTAGGGACAGGGCCCATGAACACTGAAGCTTTCTTT.

V usage is TRBV7-2 and J usage is TRBJ2-5; a weak D match, TRBD2 (5 bases). The V and J ends lost 5 bases and 5 bases respectively, with 21 bases between them. This CDR3 is built from 16 residues. Germline-derived CDR1 and CDR2 are SGHTA and FQGNSA. For the CDR3, the DNA is TGTGCCAGCAGCCTAGGTACGGGCCCCCCGGGGGAGACCCAGTACTTC. Translation: CASSLGTGPPGETQYF.

This clonotype was detected many times. This chain connects TRBV6-6 to TRBJ1-4; weak D call: TRBD1 (6 bases). The CDR3 is 15 amino acids. Deletions cut 5 bases from V and 6 bases from J, with 16 bases between. From germline, CDR1 is MNHNY and CDR2 SVGAGI (reference sequence). For the CDR3, the DNA is TGTGCCAGCAGTCTACTAAGGGGGGGAGATGAAAAACTGTTTTTT. This sequence encodes CASSLLRGGDEKLFF.

This clonotype turned up a few times. V is TRBV20-1 and J is TRBJ1-2; 11 bases agree with TRBD1. J lost 8 bases, V lost 2 bases, and 7 bases had no gene match. CDR1 and CDR2 from the germline V gene are DFQATT and SNEGSKA (reference sequence). The CDR3 has 14 amino acids. The CDR3 spells CSARTGQGAGGYTF. As DNA, the CDR3 is TGCAGTGCTAGAACCGGACAGGGGGCGGGAGGCTACACCTTC.